The 13 T cell receptor beta chains below come from one sample, sequenced in a study of cytomegalovirus exposure and HLA in healthy donors. With 60 Vbeta and 13 Jbeta primers, the PCR was carried out. Clones were sequenced by immunoSEQ multiplex PCR, and TCRdb holds only the in-frame ones, with some missing. The sample contains about 160,000 clones, about 80% of which appear only once. Sequenced material: PBMCs. The receptor source for this set is a man aged 25-40 years in good health and CMV-seronegative.

This rearrangement joins TRBV27 to TRBJ1-1; D is uncertain. Germline loops: CDR1 MNHEY, CDR2 SMNVEV (reference sequence). CDR3 length: 13 residues. V was shortened by 2 bases and J by 1 base, with 5 bases between the two germline ends. CDR3 DNA: TGTGCCAGCAGTTTACTAGCGAACACTGAAGCTTTCTTT. It codes for CASSLLANTEAFF.

The chain links TRBV28 to TRBJ1-4; perhaps TRBD1 as D (6 bases). Between the trimmed V and J ends, which lost 6 bases and 3 bases, there was a span of 11 bases. Germline values: CDR1 MDHEN, CDR2 SYDVKM. This CDR3 has 14 residues. CDR3 loop: CASRMDSSNEKLFF. The CDR3 coding sequence is TGTGCCAGCAGGATGGACAGTTCTAATGAAAAACTGTTTTTT.

The genes are TRBV28 and TRBJ1-2; D gene unclear. Trimming took off 6 bases at V and 4 bases at J, with 9 bases between the two ends. Germline lookup yields CDR1 MDHEN and CDR2 SYDVKM. The CDR3 spans 12 residues. DNA of the CDR3: TGTGCCAGCAGCCCCTCCCCCTATGGCTACACCTTC. It codes for CASSPSPYGYTF.

The V and J genes are TRBV7-9 and TRBJ2-3; 8 bases agree with TRBD1. With V trimmed by 1 base and J by 4 bases, 10 bases remained unmatched. This CDR3 contains 17 residues. CDR1 SEHNR and CDR2 FQNEAQ come from the germline V gene (reference sequence). The CDR3 DNA follows: TGTGCCAGCAGCTTAGGTCGGACAGGGTGGGGCCCAGATACGCAGTATTTT. Amino acid sequence: CASSLGRTGWGPDTQYF.

The chain joins TRBV28 to TRBJ2-7; maybe TRBD1 (6 bases). The CDR3 extends over 14 amino acids. Deletions cut 7 bases from V and 2 bases from J, with 15 bases between. Per the germline V gene, CDR1 is MDHEN and CDR2 is SYDVKM. CDR3: CASNPTGYPYEQYF. CDR3 DNA sequence: TGTGCCAGCAACCCAACAGGGTATCCCTACGAGCAGTACTTC.

CDR3 bases: TGTGCCAGCAGCCCCCCTACAGGGTACTCTGGAAACACCATATATTTT. This codes for CASSPPTGYSGNTIYF. The V gene is TRBV7-9, the J gene TRBJ1-3; weak D call: TRBD1 (6 bases). CDR3 size: 16 residues. Between the trimmed V and J ends, which lost 5 bases and 0 bases, there was a span of 14 bases. The germline CDR1 and CDR2 sequences are SEHNR and FQNEAQ (reference sequence).

This clone was observed a few times. This chain links TRBV27 with TRBJ2-2; D unresolved. The length of the CDR3 is 14 residues. The V gene lost 3 bases and the J gene lost 6 bases, with 11 bases spanning the gap. Germline-derived CDR1 and CDR2 are MNHEY and SMNVEV (reference sequence). For the CDR3, the DNA is TGTGCCAGCAGTTTCTCGGTTTTTTCCGGGGAGCTGTTTTTT. Its protein product is CASSFSVFSGELFF.

This clone appeared once. The rearrangement joins TRBV5-4 to TRBJ1-3, with unresolved D. Trimming pared 4 bases from V and 5 bases from J, leaving 19 bases between. Germline lookup yields CDR1 SGHNT and CDR2 YYREEE (reference sequence). This CDR3 region has 16 residues. For the CDR3, the DNA is TGTGCCAGCAGCCCCGGCGGTTCTTCCGCTAGAAACACCATATATTTT. As protein: CASSPGGSSARNTIYF.

The rearrangement uses TRBV18 and TRBJ1-2, with D unclear. CDR1 and CDR2 (germline): KGHSH, LQKENI. V was trimmed by 6 bases and J by 8 bases, leaving 16 bases between them. This CDR3 is built from 13 residues. The CDR3 sequence is CASSLDVRNGYTF. The CDR3 DNA sequence: TGTGCCAGCTCCCTAGATGTTAGGAACGGCTACACCTTC.

V is TRBV21-1 and J is TRBJ2-3; the table's TRBD2 call for D was not verified on the DNA. TRBV21-1 is a listed pseudogene. This CDR3 is 16 amino acids long. The CDR3 DNA sequence: TGTGCCAGCAGCAAATTGGGACTAGCGGGCACAGATACGCAGTATTTT. This codes for CASSKLGLAGTDTQYF.

There are a few counts of this clone. The genes are TRBV27 and TRBJ2-7, with TRBD2 matching over 13 bases. The CDR3 runs to 14 residues. Germline-derived CDR1 and CDR2 are MNHEY and SMNVEV (reference sequence). With V trimmed by 6 bases and J by 2 bases, 1 base remained unmatched. CDR3 amino acids: CASSGTSGTYEQYF. CDR3 nucleotides: TGTGCCAGCAGCGGGACTAGCGGGACCTACGAGCAGTACTTC.

The chain carries TRBV10-3 and TRBJ2-2; weak D call: TRBD2 (5 bases). V gave up 8 bases and J gave up 0 bases, with 16 bases separating them. The germline gives CDR1 ENHRY, CDR2 SYGVKD. This CDR3 spans 16 amino acids. CDR3 protein: CAILGFDYPNTGELFF. The CDR3 coding sequence is TGTGCCATCCTGGGTTTCGACTACCCGAACACCGGGGAGCTGTTTTTT.

The V and J genes are TRBV4-3 and TRBJ1-1, with TRBD1 identical over 8 bases. Germline CDR1 is LGHNA and CDR2 is YSLEER. The CDR3 loop spans 15 amino acids. With 5 bases clipped from V and 3 bases from J, the junction kept 8 bases outside the gene matches. The CDR3 here is CASSFSTGGDTEAFF. The DNA of the CDR3 is TGCGCCAGCAGCTTCTCCACAGGGGGTGACACTGAAGCTTTCTTT.